The T cell receptor (beta chain) described here comes from a study of early T cells in non-severe SARS-CoV-2 infection. Researchers attached unique molecular identifiers to individual cDNA molecules. From the 5' RACE reads, TCRdb called clonotypes with MiXCR, one entry per CDR3 protein. The sample has about 83,000 distinct CDR3 sequences; around 13% are singletons. With 5 bases clipped from V and 0 bases from J, the junction kept 8 bases outside the gene matches. Germline values: CDR1 SEHNR, CDR2 FQNEAQ (reference sequence). This CDR3 has 17 amino acids. This clonotype has at least ten counts. This receptor was identified in an adult who was a healthcare worker with PCR-confirmed SARS-CoV-2 infection or an uninfected control (not recorded which). This rearrangement joins TRBV7-9 to TRBJ1-4; TRBD1 matches at 8 bases. The sample comprised whole blood. The CDR3 reads CASSAPTGVPTNEKLFF. CDR3 sequence (DNA): TGTGCCAGCAGCGCACCGACAGGGGTTCCAACTAATGAAAAACTGTTTTTT.